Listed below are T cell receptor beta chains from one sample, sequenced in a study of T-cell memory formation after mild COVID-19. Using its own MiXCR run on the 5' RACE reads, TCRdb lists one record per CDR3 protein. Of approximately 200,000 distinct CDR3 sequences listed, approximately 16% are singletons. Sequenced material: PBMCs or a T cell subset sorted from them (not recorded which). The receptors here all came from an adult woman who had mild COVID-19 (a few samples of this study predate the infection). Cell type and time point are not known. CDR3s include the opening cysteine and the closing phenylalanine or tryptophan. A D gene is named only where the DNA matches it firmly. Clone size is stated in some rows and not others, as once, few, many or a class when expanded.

TGCGCCAGCAGCTTGGGGACAGGGGGCACCGGGGAGCTGTTTTTT | CASSLGTGGTGELFF | TRBV5-1 | TRBD1 | few | TRBJ2-2
TGCGCCAGCAGCCAAGATGGAACAGTGCAGTACTTC | CASSQDGTVQYF | TRBV4-1 | . | . | TRBJ2-7
TGCAGTGCTAGTAAAGGGACTCGCACTGAAGCTTTCTTT | CSASKGTRTEAFF | TRBV20-1 | . | . | TRBJ1-1
TGCAGTGCTAGTTACTGTAATTCACCCCTCCACTTT | CSASYCNSPLHF | TRBV20-1 | . | . | TRBJ1-6
TGCGCCAGCGGTCCGTTTCCCCAAGAGACCCAGTACTTC | CASGPFPQETQYF | TRBV5-1 | . | few | TRBJ2-5
TGCAGTGCCTGGGGGACAGGGGTATTTCAGCCCCAGCATTTT | CSAWGTGVFQPQHF | TRBV20-1 | TRBD1 | few | TRBJ1-5
TGCAGTGCTGACAGGGGACCCTACAATGAGCAGTTCTTC | CSADRGPYNEQFF | TRBV20-1 | TRBD1 | many | TRBJ2-1
TGTGCCAGCAAGGGGATTTGGGGGACTAGCACAGATACGCAGTATTTT | CASKGIWGTSTDTQYF | TRBV7-2 | . | . | TRBJ2-3
TGTGCCAGCAGTGAAACGGCGGGAGGGCACTACGAGCAGTACTTC | CASSETAGGHYEQYF | TRBV25-1 | TRBD2 | few | TRBJ2-7
TGTGCCTGGAACCGGGACAGGGGGTACGAGCAGTACTTC | CAWNRDRGYEQYF | TRBV30 | TRBD1 | . | TRBJ2-7
TGTGCCAGCAGCCAAGAACCCAGGGAAAACATTCAGTACTTC | CASSQEPRENIQYF | TRBV4-2 | . | . | TRBJ2-4
TGTGCCAGCGATGATTTCAACGCCCGACAGTACTTAGCGAACACCGGGGAGCTGTTTTTT | CASDDFNARQYLANTGELFF | TRBV12-3/TRBV12-4 | . | few | TRBJ2-2
TGTGCCAGCAGCACGGGAAGGACAGATACGCAGTATTTT | CASSTGRTDTQYF | TRBV7-7 | . | . | TRBJ2-3
TGTGCCTGGAACACGGGCGCTGCCTACGAGCAGTACTTC | CAWNTGAAYEQYF | TRBV30 | . | few | TRBJ2-7
TGCGCCAGCAGCTTGGTTGGGGTTCTGGGGTCACCCCTCCACTTT | CASSLVGVLGSPLHF | TRBV5-1 | . | few | TRBJ1-6
TGTGCCAGCAGCCAGGGCTGGGGTTACACAGATACGCAGTATTTT | CASSQGWGYTDTQYF | TRBV12-3/TRBV12-4 | . | few | TRBJ2-3
TGTGCCAGCAGGAAGATAAGGGTTGGGAGCTCTGGAAACACCATATATTTT | CASRKIRVGSSGNTIYF | TRBV6-1 | . | . | TRBJ1-3
TGCGCCAGCAGCTTGATAGCAGAGGACACTGAAGCTTTCTTT | CASSLIAEDTEAFF | TRBV5-1 | . | . | TRBJ1-1
TGTGCCAGCAGCCCCCGCCCAAATCAGCCCCAGCATTTT | CASSPRPNQPQHF | TRBV7-8 | . | . | TRBJ1-5
TGTGCCATCAGTGAGTTGCCGGGATCGAACACCGGGGAGCTGTTTTTT | CAISELPGSNTGELFF | TRBV10-3 | . | few | TRBJ2-2
TGTGCCAGCAGCCCGCTGGGTAATTCACCCCTCCACTTT | CASSPLGNSPLHF | TRBV3-1 | . | . | TRBJ1-6
TGCAGTGCTAGAAGGACCCAATGGCGGGAGACCCAGTACTTC | CSARRTQWRETQYF | TRBV20-1 | . | many | TRBJ2-5
TGTGCCAGCAGCCATCCGGGACAGGTCACAGATACGCAGTATTTT | CASSHPGQVTDTQYF | TRBV14 | TRBD1 | . | TRBJ2-3
TGCGCCAGCAGCCCTTGGGATCAGGGGGCTCGCTACACCTTC | CASSPWDQGARYTF | TRBV5-1 | TRBD1 | . | TRBJ1-2
TGTGCCAGCAGCAGTCCCGGACAGGGGTGTTGGGAGTTCGCTGAAGCTTTCTTT | CASSSPGQGCWEFAEAFF | TRBV21-1 | . | few | TRBJ1-1
TGTGCCACCAGCACAGGTCTCAACGAGCAGTACTTC | CATSTGLNEQYF | TRBV24-1 | . | . | TRBJ2-7
TGTGCCAGCAGTCATACCCCCGGGATCGGGGAGCTGTTTTTT | CASSHTPGIGELFF | TRBV6-1 | . | few | TRBJ2-2
TGTGCCAGCAGCCCCCCTCGGAATAGCGGGAGGGCCACTGAGCAGTTCTTC | CASSPPRNSGRATEQFF | TRBV12-3/TRBV12-4 | TRBD2 | . | TRBJ2-1
TGTGCCAGCTCACCAGCGCTAGAGAAGAACACTGAAGCTTTCTTT | CASSPALEKNTEAFF | TRBV18 | . | . | TRBJ1-1
TGTGCCAGCAGCCAGTCCGGGACAGGGAGTTCCTACGAGCAGTACTTC | CASSQSGTGSSYEQYF | TRBV7-8 | TRBD1 | many | TRBJ2-7
TGTGCCAGCAGTTTATACGAGAGACATTCACCCCTCCACTTT | CASSLYERHSPLHF | TRBV12-3/TRBV12-4 | . | . | TRBJ1-6
TGTGCCAGCGGCCTTAGCGGCCAAGAGACCCAGTACTTC | CASGLSGQETQYF | TRBV6-6 | . | . | TRBJ2-5
TGTGCCAGCAGCCAGAGGACAGGGGCCTCCTATGGCTACACCTTC | CASSQRTGASYGYTF | TRBV3-1 | TRBD1 | few | TRBJ1-2
TGTGCCAGCAGTGAAGGGCCAGGGACCCAGTACTTC | CASSEGPGTQYF | TRBV2 | . | . | TRBJ2-5
TGTGCCAGCAGGGCAGGACAGGGAAGAGGTGTCCCTGAAGCTTTCTTT | CASRAGQGRGVPEAFF | TRBV2 | TRBD1 | . | TRBJ1-1
TGTGCCAGCAGCCAAGGAAGTAATGAGCAGTTCTTC | CASSQGSNEQFF | TRBV4-2 | . | few | TRBJ2-1
TGTGCCAGCAGCGGCCGCTTACAGACCCAGTACTTC | CASSGRLQTQYF | TRBV7-2 | . | few | TRBJ2-5
TGTGCCAGCAGTCCGACAGGGTCTAATGAAAAACTGTTTTTT | CASSPTGSNEKLFF | TRBV12-3/TRBV12-4 | TRBD1 | . | TRBJ1-4
TGCGCCAGCAGCTTGGAGGGGGTTGAGCAGTTCTTC | CASSLEGVEQFF | TRBV5-1 | . | . | TRBJ2-1
TGTGCCACCAGTGACCCGACTAGCGTGGCTGGGGAGCTGTTTTTT | CATSDPTSVAGELFF | TRBV24-1 | TRBD2 | . | TRBJ2-2
TGTGCCAGCAGCTCCACGGTATCACCCCTCCACTTT | CASSSTVSPLHF | TRBV7-2 | . | . | TRBJ1-6
TGTGCCAGCAGCCCAGAGGGGGGGCTCTCCAATGAGCAGTTCTTC | CASSPEGGLSNEQFF | TRBV7-8 | . | . | TRBJ2-1
TGTGCCAGCAAGAGGACTAGCGGGGCTAGCACAGATACGCAGTATTTT | CASKRTSGASTDTQYF | TRBV2 | TRBD2 | . | TRBJ2-3
TGCGCCAGCAGCCTATACAGGGTTCCCACCGGGGAGCTGTTTTTT | CASSLYRVPTGELFF | TRBV5-1 | . | few | TRBJ2-2
TGTGCCAGCGTACCGACCGGCTACGAGCAGTACTTC | CASVPTGYEQYF | TRBV12-3/TRBV12-4 | . | few | TRBJ2-7
TGTGCCAGCAGCCTACAGGGGGCTGGAAACACCATATATTTT | CASSLQGAGNTIYF | TRBV12-3/TRBV12-4 | TRBD1 | few | TRBJ1-3